This paragraph reports one TCR beta chain. As yet, its antigen is unknown. This sample stems from a study of T cell responses to AZD1222 COVID-19 vaccine. Generated by immunoSEQ multiplex PCR, the TCRdb table keeps only in-frame clones and is missing some. The sample yields approximately 110,000 clones, roughly 87% seen once. Findings and limits, study-wide: Spike-specific TCR breadth and depth went up after people got two AZD1222 doses. Females outnumbered males among donors, who were mostly white British; clonal diversity was possibly underestimated. Spike-spanning, vaccine-associated CD4 TCRs were dominant at 160-218 and 743-854. Repertoires were obtained only post-peak T cell response.

CDR3 length: 15 amino acids. Unmatched junction bases numbered 4, after V lost 2 bases and J lost 4 bases. Per germline, CDR1 MNHEY and CDR2 SVGEGT. The receptor was derived from an adult in good health. V is TRBV6-2 or TRBV6-3 and J is TRBJ2-1, with 8 bases fitting TRBD2. The material was peripheral blood, obtained on day 0 of AZD1222 vaccination. CDR3 in amino acids: CASSYTGGPYNEQFF. DNA for the CDR3: TGTGCCAGCAGTTACACGGGAGGGCCTTACAATGAGCAGTTCTTC.